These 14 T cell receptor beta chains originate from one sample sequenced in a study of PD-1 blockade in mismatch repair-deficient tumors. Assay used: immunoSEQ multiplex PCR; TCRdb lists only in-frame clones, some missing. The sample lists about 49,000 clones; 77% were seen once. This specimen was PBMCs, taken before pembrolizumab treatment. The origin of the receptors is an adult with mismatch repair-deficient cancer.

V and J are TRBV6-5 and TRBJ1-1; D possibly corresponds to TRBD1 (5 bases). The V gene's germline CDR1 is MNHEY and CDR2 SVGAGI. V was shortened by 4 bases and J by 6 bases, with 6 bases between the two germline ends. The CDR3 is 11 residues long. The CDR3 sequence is CASSWGAEAFF. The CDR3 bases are TGTGCCAGCAGTTGGGGGGCTGAAGCTTTCTTT.

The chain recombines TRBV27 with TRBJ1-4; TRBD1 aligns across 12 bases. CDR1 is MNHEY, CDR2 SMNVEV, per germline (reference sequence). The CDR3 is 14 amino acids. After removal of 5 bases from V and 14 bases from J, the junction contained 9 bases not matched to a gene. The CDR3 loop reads CASSTGQGAGPLFF. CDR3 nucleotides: TGTGCCAGCAGTACGGGACAGGGGGCGGGCCCCCTGTTTTTT.

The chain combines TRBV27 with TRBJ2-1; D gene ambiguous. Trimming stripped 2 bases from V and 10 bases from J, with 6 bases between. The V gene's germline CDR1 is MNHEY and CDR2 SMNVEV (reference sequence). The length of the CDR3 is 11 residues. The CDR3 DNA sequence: TGTGCCAGCAGTTTAGGGGTGGAGCAGTTCTTC. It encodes CASSLGVEQFF.

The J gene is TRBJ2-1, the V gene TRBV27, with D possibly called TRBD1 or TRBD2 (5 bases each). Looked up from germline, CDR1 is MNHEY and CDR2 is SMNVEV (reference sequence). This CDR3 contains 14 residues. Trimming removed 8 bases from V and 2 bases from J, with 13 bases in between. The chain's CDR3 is CASGWGSTYNEQFF. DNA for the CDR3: TGTGCCAGCGGTTGGGGGTCGACCTACAATGAGCAGTTCTTC.

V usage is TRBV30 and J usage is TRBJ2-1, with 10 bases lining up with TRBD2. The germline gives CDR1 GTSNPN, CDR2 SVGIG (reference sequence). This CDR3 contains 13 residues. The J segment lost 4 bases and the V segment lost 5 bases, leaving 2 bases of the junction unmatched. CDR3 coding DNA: TGTGCCTGGGAGCGGGAGGGATACAATGAGCAGTTCTTC. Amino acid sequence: CAWEREGYNEQFF. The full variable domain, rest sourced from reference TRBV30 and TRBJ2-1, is SQTIHQWPATLVQPVGSPLSLECTVEGTSNPNLYWYRQAAGRGLQLLFYSVGIGQISSEVPQNLSASRPQDRQFILSSKKLLLSDSGFYLCAWEREGYNEQFFGPGTRLTVL.

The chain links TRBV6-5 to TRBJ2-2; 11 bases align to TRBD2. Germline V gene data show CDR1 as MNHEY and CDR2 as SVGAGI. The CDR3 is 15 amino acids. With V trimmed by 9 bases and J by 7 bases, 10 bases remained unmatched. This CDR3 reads CARGPLAGDHGELFF. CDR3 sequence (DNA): TGTGCCAGGGGCCCACTAGCGGGAGACCACGGGGAGCTGTTTTTT.

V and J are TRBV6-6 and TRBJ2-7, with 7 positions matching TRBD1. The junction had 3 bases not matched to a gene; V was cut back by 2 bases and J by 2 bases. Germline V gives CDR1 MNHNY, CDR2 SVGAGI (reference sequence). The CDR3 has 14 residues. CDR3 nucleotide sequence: TGTGCCAGCAGTTACGGGCAGGGGGCCTACGAGCAGTACTTC. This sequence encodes CASSYGQGAYEQYF.

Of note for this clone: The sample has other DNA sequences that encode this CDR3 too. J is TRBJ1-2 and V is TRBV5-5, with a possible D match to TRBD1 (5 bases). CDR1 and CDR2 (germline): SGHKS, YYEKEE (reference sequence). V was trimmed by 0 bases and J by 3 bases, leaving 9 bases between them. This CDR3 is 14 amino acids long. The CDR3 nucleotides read TGTGCCAGCAGCTTGGATGGGGGTGACTATGGCTACACCTTC. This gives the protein CASSLDGGDYGYTF.

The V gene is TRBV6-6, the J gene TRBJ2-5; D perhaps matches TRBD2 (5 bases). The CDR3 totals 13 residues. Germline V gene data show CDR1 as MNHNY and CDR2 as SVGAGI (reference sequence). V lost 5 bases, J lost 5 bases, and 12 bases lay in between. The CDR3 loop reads CASSPRPGETQYF. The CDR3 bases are TGTGCCAGCAGTCCCCGGCCGGGGGAGACCCAGTACTTC.

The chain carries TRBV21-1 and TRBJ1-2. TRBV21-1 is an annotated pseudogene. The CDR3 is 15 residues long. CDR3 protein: CASSKGSPMIYGYTF. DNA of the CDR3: TGTGCCAGCAGCAAAGGATCCCCGATGATCTATGGCTACACCTTC.

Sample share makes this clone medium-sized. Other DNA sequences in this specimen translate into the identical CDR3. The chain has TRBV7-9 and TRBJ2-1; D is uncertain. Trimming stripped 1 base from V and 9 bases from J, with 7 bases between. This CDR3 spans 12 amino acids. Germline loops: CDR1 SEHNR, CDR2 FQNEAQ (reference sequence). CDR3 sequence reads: CASSLVVGEQFF. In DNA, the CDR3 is TGTGCCAGCAGCTTAGTGGTTGGTGAGCAGTTCTTC.

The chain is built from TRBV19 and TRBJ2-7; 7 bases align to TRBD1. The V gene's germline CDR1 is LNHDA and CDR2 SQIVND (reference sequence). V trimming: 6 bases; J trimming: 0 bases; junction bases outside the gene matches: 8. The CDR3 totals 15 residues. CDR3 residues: CASRNGAGGSYEQYF. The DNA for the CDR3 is TGTGCCAGTAGAAATGGGGCAGGGGGCTCCTACGAGCAGTACTTC. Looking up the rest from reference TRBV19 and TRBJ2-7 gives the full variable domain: DGGITQSPKYLFRKEGQNVTLSCEQNLNHDAMYWYRQDPGQGLRLIYYSQIVNDFQKGDIAEGYSVSREKKESFPLTVTSAQKNPTAFYLCASRNGAGGSYEQYFGPGTRLTVT.

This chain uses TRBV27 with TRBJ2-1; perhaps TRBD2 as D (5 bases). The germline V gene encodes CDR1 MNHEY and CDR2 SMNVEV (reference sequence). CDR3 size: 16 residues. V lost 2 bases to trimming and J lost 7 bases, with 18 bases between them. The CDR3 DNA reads TGTGCCAGCAGTTTAAGAGCCGTGGCCAGAGGGAATGAGCAGTTCTTC. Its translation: CASSLRAVARGNEQFF.

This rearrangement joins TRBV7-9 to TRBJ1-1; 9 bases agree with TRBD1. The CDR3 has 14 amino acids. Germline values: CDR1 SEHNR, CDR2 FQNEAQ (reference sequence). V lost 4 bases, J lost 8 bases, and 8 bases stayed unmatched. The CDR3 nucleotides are TGTGCCAGCAGCTGGAGACAGGGGGGCGTAGAAGCTTTCTTT. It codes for CASSWRQGGVEAFF.